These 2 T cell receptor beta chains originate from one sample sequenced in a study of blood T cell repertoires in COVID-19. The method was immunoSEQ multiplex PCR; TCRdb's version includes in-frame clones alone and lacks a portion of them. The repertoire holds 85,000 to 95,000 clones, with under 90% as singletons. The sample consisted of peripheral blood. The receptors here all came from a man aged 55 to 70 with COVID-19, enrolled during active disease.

Here the CDR3 reads CASSPPGRDTEAFF. The CDR3, as DNA: TGTGCCAGTAGCCCCCCCGGGAGGGACACTGAAGCTTTCTTT. V is TRBV19 and J is TRBJ1-1; D is ambiguous. CDR1 and CDR2 (germline): LNHDA, SQIVND (reference sequence). This CDR3 is built from 14 residues. With 6 bases removed from V and 3 bases from J, the gap between germline ends came to 14 bases. The full variable domain, its missing parts supplied by reference TRBV19 and TRBJ1-1, is DGGITQSPKYLFRKEGQNVTLSCEQNLNHDAMYWYRQDPGQGLRLIYYSQIVNDFQKGDIAEGYSVSREKKESFPLTVTSAQKNPTAFYLCASSPPGRDTEAFFGQGTRLTVV.

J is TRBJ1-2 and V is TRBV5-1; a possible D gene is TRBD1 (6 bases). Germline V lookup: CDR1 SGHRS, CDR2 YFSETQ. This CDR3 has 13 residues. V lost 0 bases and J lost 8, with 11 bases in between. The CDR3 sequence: CASSLVDSQGYTF. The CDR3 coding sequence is TGCGCCAGCAGCTTGGTGGACAGCCAAGGCTACACCTTC.